The rows below give T cell receptor beta chains drawn from one sample of a study of T-cell reconstitution after alpha-beta-depleted transplantation in children. Via MiXCR, TCRdb re-called the PCR reads, giving one row per CDR3 protein. This sample yields about 980,000 distinct CDR3 sequences, of which about 29% are seen a single time; roughly 31% belongs to the top ten. The source material was PBMCs, mostly from graft donor cells, sampled 360 days after TCRalphabeta/CD19-depleted stem cell transplant. The receptor set was obtained from a boy under three years old who had a stem cell transplant for SCID, so the T cells may come from the graft donor. Each CDR3 is given with its conserved first and last residue. The D gene is left open where the match is weak. Not every row has a clone size; where given, it reads once, few, many or a size class.

V	size	D	J	DNA	CDR3
TRBV25-1	NA	NA	TRBJ2-7	TGTGCCAGCAGTGGTTTCTCGCGCTCCTACGAGCAGTACTTC	CASSGFSRSYEQYF
TRBV6-1	few	TRBD2	TRBJ2-1	TGTGCCAGCAGTCAGCGGGGGGCCGGTATTTTCAATGAGCAGTTCTTC	CASSQRGAGIFNEQFF
TRBV29-1	NA	NA	TRBJ2-7	TGCAGCGTCCGTACTAGCTTCGAGCAGTACTTC	CSVRTSFEQYF
TRBV7-2	NA	TRBD2	TRBJ2-3	TGTGCCAGCAGCCACCAACTAGCGGGGGGATACACAGATACGCAGTATTTT	CASSHQLAGGYTDTQYF
TRBV28	NA	NA	TRBJ2-1	TGTGCCAGCAGAGCGTGGGTACAAAATGAGCAGTTCTTC	CASRAWVQNEQFF
TRBV15	NA	NA	TRBJ2-3	TGTGCCACCAGCAGTAGAAAGGGGAAGGGACGCACAGATACGCAGTATTTT	CATSSRKGKGRTDTQYF
TRBV2	few	NA	TRBJ1-1	TGTGCCAGCACGGACGAATCTGAAGCTTTCTTT	CASTDESEAFF
TRBV12-3/TRBV12-4	NA	NA	TRBJ2-1	TGTGCCAGCAGTTCCAGCTTCCGCAATGAGCAGTTCTTC	CASSSSFRNEQFF
TRBV5-1	NA	NA	TRBJ1-1	TGCGCCAGCAGCTTGGCCAATCGGGTGAACACTGAAGCTTTCTTT	CASSLANRVNTEAFF
TRBV4-2	NA	NA	TRBJ1-6	TGTGCCAGCAGCCTCAAGACCCGGGGGTTAAATTCACCCCTCCACTTT	CASSLKTRGLNSPLHF
TRBV11-1	once	TRBD1	TRBJ1-4	TGTGCCAGCAGCCCCTCGCCCGGGACAGGAGCCGAAAAACTGTTTTTT	CASSPSPGTGAEKLFF
TRBV14	few	NA	TRBJ2-3	TGTGCCAGCAGCCCGCTCCGGGGGAGCACAGATACGCAGTATTTT	CASSPLRGSTDTQYF
TRBV6-1	few	NA	TRBJ2-5	TGTGCCAGCAGTGAGGGGGGTAGGCAGACCCAGTACTTC	CASSEGGRQTQYF
TRBV9	many	TRBD1	TRBJ1-1	TGTGCCAGCAGCCCCCGGGACAGGCCAGGCGGTAGTGGGAACACTGAAGCTTTCTTT	CASSPRDRPGGSGNTEAFF
TRBV5-1	few	TRBD1	TRBJ1-2	TGCGCCAGCAGCTTGGTCTTGGACAGGGGTTTTGGCGGCTACACCTTC	CASSLVLDRGFGGYTF
TRBV7-9	few	NA	TRBJ1-2	TGTGCCAGCAGCCTACAGGGAACGGGTGGCTACACCTTC	CASSLQGTGGYTF
TRBV15	NA	NA	TRBJ1-3	TGTGCCACCAGCAGAGTGGGCAGGGGCCCTGGAAACACCATATATTTT	CATSRVGRGPGNTIYF